One and the same sample provided the 2 T cell receptor beta chains below, sequenced in a study of CD8 T cells in Susac syndrome (dated by TCRdb to about 2019). The library was made by the immunoSEQ multiplex PCR assay. RNA was extracted using the RNeasy kit, and roughly 0.5 to 1 microgram was reverse transcribed with random hexamers. TCRdb applied fastp at Q25 and MiXCR to the public reads, then kept only in-frame beta chains. Each CDR3 protein appears once, grouped with its most common genes and DNA. The sample records 150,000 to 200,000 distinct CDR3 sequences, about 91% of which are singletons. Clones ranked in the top ten supply approximately 0.09% of the sample. Source material: CD4+ T cells from PBMCs. The receptors shown here come from a human donor with Susac syndrome.

The chain carries TRBV4-2 and TRBJ1-5; 8 positions agree with TRBD1. The CDR3 is made up of 15 amino acids. Germline V CDR1 and CDR2: LGHNA, YNFKEQ. V trimming: 3 bases; J trimming: 2 bases; junction bases outside the gene matches: 3. The CDR3 here is CASSQDRAGNQPQHF. The CDR3 DNA sequence: TGTGCCAGCAGCCAGGACAGGGCTGGCAATCAGCCCCAGCATTTT.

This sequence joins TRBV10-3 and TRBJ1-1; 9 bases line up with TRBD1. Trimming removed 5 bases from V and 6 bases from J; junction bases left unmatched: 1. Germline CDR1 ENHRY, CDR2 SYGVKD. The CDR3 sequence is 12 residues long. CDR3 sequence reads: CAISTGGPEAFF. The CDR3 DNA is TGTGCCATCAGTACAGGGGGCCCTGAAGCTTTCTTT.